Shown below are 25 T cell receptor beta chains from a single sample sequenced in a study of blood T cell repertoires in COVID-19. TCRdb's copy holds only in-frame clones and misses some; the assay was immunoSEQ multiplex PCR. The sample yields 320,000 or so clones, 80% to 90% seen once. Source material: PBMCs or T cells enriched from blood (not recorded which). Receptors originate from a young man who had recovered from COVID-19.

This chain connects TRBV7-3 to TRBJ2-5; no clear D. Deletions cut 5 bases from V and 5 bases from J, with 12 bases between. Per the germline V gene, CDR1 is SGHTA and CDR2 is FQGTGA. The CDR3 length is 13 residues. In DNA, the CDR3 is TGTGCCAGCAGCCTAAACCCCGGGGAGACCCAGTACTTC. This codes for CASSLNPGETQYF.

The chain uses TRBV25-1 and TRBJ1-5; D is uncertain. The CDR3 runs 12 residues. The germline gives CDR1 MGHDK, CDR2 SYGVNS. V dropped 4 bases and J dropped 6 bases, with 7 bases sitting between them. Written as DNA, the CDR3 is TGTGCCAGCAGTGTGGGGAGTCAGCCCCAGCATTTT. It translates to CASSVGSQPQHF.

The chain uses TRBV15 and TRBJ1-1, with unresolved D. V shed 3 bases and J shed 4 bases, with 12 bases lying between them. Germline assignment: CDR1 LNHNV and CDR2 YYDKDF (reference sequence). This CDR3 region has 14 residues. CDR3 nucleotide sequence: TGTGCCACCAGCAGGGTTGGAGGCATCACTGAAGCTTTCTTT. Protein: CATSRVGGITEAFF.

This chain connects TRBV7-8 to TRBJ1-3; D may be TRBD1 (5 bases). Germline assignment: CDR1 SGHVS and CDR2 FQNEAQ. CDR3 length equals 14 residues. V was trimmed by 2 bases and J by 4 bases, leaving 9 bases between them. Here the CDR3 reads CASSLSNRGNTIYF. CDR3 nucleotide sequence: TGTGCCAGCAGCTTATCGAACAGGGGAAACACCATATATTTT.

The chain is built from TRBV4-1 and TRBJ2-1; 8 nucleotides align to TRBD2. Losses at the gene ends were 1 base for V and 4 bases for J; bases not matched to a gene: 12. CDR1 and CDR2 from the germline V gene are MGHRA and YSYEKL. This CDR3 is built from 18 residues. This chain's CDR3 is CASSQAGGLLSQYNEQFF. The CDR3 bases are TGCGCCAGCAGCCAAGCGGGGGGGCTTCTCAGCCAATACAATGAGCAGTTCTTC.

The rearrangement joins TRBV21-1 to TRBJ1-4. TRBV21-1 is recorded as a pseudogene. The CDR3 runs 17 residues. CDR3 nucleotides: TGTGCCAGCAGCAAGGAACCGCGGGCGACTGATAATGAAAAACTGTTTTTT. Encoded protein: CASSKEPRATDNEKLFF.

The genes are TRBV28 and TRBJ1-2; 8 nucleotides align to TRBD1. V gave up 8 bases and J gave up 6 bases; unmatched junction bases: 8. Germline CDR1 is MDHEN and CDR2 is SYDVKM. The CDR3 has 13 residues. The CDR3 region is CASGRGRINGYTF. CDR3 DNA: TGTGCCAGCGGCAGGGGGCGCATAAATGGCTACACCTTC.

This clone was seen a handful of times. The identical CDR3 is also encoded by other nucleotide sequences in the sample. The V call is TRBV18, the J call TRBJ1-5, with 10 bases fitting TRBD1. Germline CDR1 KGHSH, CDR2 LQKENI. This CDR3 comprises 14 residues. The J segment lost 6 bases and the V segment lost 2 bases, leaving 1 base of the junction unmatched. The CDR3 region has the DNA TGTGCCAGCTCACCAAGACAGGGGGCTCAGCCCCAGCATTTT. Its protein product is CASSPRQGAQPQHF.

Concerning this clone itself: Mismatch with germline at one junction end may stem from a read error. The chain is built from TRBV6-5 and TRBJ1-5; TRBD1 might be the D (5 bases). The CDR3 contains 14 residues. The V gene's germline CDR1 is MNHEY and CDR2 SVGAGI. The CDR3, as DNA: TGTGCCAGCAGTTACTCTCAGGGCAAGCAGCCCCAGCATTTT. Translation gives CASSYSQGKQPQHF.

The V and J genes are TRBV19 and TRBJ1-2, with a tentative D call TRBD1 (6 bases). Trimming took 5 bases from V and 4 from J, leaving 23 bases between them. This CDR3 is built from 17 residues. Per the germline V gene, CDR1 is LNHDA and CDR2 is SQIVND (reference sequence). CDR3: CASSLNPGQSRVYGYTF. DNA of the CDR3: TGTGCCAGTAGTCTCAACCCCGGACAGTCAAGGGTCTATGGCTACACCTTC.

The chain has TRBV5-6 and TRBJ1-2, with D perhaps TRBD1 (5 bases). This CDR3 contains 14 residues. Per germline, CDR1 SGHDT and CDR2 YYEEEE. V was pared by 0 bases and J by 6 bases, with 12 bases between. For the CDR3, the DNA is TGTGCCAGCAGCTTGGTTCGGACACCAAATGGCTACACCTTC. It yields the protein CASSLVRTPNGYTF.

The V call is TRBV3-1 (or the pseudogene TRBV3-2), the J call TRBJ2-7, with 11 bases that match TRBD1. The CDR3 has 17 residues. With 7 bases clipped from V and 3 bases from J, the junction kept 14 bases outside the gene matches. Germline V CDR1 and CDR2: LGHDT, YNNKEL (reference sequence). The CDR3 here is CASTQAPPGQGVYEQYF. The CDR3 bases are TGTGCCAGCACACAAGCTCCGCCGGGACAGGGGGTCTACGAGCAGTACTTC.

This chain's CDR3 is CASTDRSNTGELFF. Here the CDR3 DNA reads TGTGCCAGCACCGACAGATCGAACACCGGGGAGCTGTTTTTT. J is TRBJ2-2 and V is TRBV6-5, with D perhaps TRBD1 (5 bases). This CDR3 has 14 residues. Germline V CDR1 and CDR2: MNHEY, SVGAGI. Trimming took off 7 bases at V and 0 bases at J, with 9 bases between the two ends.

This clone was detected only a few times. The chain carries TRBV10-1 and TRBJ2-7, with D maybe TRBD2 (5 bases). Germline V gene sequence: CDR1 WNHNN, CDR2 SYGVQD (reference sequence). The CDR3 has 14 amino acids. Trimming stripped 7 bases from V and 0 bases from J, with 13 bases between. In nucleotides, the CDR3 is TGCGCCAGCACCCGGGATCTCCTCTCCTACGAGCAGTACTTC. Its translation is CASTRDLLSYEQYF.

The CDR3 region has the DNA TGCGCCAGCAGTCGGGCTAGCGGGGGTATCTTGGTGAATGAGCAGTTCTTC. Its protein product is CASSRASGGILVNEQFF. This chain connects TRBV5-1 to TRBJ2-1; TRBD2 aligns across 10 bases. CDR1 is SGHRS and CDR2 is YFSETQ in the germline V gene. V dropped 5 bases and J dropped 7; count of bases not matched to a gene: 15. This CDR3 has 17 amino acids.

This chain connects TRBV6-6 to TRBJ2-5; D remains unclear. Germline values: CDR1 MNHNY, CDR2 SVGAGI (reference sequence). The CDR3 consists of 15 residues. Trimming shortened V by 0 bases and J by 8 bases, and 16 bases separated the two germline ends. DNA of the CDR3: TGTGCCAGCAGTTACTCGACTGGAGCCAGAGTTACCCAGTACTTC. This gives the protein CASSYSTGARVTQYF.

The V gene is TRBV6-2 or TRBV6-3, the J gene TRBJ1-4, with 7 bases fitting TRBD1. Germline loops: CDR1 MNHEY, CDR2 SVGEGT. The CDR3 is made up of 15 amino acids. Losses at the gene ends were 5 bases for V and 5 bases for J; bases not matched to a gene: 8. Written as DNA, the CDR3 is TGTGCCAGCAGTGTACAGGGGTTGGCAAATGAAAAACTGTTTTTT. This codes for CASSVQGLANEKLFF.

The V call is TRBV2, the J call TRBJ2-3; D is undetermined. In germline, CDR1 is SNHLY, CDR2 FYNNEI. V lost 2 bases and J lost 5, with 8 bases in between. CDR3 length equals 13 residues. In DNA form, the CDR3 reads TGTGCCAGCAGTGAATCCCCAAAAGATACGCAGTATTTT. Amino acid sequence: CASSESPKDTQYF.

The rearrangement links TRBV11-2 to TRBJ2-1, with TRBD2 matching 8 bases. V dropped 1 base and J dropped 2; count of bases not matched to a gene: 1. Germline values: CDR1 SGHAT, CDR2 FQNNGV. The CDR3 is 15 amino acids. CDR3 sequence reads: CASSLAGGAYNEQFF. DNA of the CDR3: TGTGCCAGCAGCTTAGCCGGGGGGGCCTACAATGAGCAGTTCTTC.

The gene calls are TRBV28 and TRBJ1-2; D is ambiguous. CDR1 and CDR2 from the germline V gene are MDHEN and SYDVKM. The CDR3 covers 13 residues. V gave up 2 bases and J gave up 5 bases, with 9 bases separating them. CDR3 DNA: TGTGCCAGCAGTTTAACTGAGACTTATGGCTACACCTTC. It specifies CASSLTETYGYTF.

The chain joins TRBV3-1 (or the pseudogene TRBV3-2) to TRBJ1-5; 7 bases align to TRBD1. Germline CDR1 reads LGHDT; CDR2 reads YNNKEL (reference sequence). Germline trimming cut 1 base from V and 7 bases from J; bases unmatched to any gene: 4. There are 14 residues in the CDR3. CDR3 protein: CASSQAQGGQPQHF. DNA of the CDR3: TGTGCCAGCAGCCAAGCCCAGGGGGGCCAGCCCCAGCATTTT.

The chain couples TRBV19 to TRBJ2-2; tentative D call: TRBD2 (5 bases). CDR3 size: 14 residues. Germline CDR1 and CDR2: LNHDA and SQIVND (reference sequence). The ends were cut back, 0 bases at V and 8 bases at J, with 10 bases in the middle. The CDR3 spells CASSIEAGGGELFF. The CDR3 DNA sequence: TGTGCCAGTAGTATAGAGGCAGGAGGTGGGGAGCTGTTTTTT.

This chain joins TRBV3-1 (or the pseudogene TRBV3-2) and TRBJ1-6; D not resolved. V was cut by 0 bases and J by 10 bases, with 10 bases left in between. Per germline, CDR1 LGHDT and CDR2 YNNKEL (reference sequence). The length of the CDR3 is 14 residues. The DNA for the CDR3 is TGTGCCAGCAGCCAAGAAGTCAGTGGCTCACCCCTCCACTTT. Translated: CASSQEVSGSPLHF.

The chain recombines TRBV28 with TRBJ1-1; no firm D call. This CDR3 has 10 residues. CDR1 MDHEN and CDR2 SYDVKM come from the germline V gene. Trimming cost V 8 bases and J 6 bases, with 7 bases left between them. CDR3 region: CASGWPEAFF. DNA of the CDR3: TGTGCCAGCGGTTGGCCTGAAGCTTTCTTT.

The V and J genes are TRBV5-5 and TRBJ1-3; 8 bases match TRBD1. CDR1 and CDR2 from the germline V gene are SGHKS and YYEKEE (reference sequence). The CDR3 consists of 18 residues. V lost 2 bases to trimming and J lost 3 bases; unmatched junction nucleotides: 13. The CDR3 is CASSFRDRSGTFGNTIYF. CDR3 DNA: TGTGCCAGCAGCTTCCGGGACAGGAGCGGAACTTTTGGAAACACCATATATTTT.